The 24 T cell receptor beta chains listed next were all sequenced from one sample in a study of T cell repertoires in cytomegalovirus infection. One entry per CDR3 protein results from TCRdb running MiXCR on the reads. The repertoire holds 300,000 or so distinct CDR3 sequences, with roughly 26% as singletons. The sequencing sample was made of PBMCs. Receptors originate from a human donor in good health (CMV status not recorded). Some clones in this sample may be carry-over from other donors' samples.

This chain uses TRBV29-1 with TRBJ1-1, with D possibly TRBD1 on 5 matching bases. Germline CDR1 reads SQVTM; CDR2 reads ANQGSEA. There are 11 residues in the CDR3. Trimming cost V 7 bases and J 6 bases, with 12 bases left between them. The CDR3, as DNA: TGCAGCGGAGGGACCGGAGCTGAAGCTTTCTTT. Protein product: CSGGTGAEAFF.

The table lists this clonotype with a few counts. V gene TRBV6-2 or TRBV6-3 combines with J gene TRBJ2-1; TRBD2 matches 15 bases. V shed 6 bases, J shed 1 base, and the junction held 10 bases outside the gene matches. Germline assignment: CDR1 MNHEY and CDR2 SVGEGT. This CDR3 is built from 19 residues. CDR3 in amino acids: CASSPRTSGRAGSYNEQFF. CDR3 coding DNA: TGTGCCAGCAGCCCCCGGACTAGCGGGAGGGCCGGGTCCTACAATGAGCAGTTCTTC.

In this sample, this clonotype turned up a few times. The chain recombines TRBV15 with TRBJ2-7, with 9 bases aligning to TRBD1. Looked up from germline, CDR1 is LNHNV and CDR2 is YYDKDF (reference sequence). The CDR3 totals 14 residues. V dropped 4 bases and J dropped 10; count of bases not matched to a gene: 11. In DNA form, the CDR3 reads TGTGCCACCAGCACCAGGACAGGGGACAGGAGACAGTACTTC. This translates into CATSTRTGDRRQYF.

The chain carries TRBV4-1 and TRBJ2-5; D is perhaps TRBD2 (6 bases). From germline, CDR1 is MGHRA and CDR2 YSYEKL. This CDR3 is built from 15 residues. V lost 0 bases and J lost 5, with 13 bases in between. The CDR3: CASSQEELAIETQYF. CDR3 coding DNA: TGCGCCAGCAGCCAAGAAGAACTAGCCATTGAGACCCAGTACTTC.

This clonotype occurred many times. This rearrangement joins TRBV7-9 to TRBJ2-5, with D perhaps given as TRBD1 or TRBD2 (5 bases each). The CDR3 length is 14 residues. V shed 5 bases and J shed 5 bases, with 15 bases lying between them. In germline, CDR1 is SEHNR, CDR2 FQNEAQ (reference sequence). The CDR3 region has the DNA TGTGCCAGCAGCCCGGGACGCCTAAGGGAGACCCAGTACTTC. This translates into CASSPGRLRETQYF.

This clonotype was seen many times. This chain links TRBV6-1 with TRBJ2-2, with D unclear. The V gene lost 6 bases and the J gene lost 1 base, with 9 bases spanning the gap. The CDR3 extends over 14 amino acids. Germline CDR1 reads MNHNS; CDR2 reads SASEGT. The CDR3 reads CASSRNQNTGELFF. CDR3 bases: TGTGCCAGCAGCAGGAACCAGAACACCGGGGAGCTGTTTTTT.

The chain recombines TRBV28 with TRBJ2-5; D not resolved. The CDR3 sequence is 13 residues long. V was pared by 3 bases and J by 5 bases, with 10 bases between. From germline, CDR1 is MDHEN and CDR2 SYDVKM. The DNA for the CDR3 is TGTGCCAGCAGTTTCCCGAATCGGGAGACCCAGTACTTC. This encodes CASSFPNRETQYF.

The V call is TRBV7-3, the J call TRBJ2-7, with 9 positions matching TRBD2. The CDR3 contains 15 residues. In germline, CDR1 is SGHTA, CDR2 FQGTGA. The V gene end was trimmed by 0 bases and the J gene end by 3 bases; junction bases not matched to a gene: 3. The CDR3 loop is CASSLTLAGYYEQYF. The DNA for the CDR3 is TGTGCCAGCAGCTTAACCCTAGCGGGGTACTACGAGCAGTACTTC.

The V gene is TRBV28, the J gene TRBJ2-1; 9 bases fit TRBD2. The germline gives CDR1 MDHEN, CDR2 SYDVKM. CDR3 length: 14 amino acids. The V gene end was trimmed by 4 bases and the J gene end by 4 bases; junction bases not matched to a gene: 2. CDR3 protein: CASSYAGGYNEQFF. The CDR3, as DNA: TGTGCCAGCAGTTACGCGGGGGGGTACAATGAGCAGTTCTTC. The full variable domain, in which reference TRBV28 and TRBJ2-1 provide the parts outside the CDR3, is DVKVTQSSRYLVKRTGEKVFLECVQDMDHENMFWYRQDPGLGLRLIYFSYDVKMKEKGDIPEGYSVSREKKERFSLILESASTNQTSMYLCASSYAGGYNEQFFGPGTRLTVL.

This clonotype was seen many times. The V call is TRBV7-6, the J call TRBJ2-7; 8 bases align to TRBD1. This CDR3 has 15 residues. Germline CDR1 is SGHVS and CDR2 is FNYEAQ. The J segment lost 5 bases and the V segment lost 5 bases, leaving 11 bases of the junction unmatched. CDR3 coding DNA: TGTGCCAGCAGCCCCCTGCCTCGGACAGGGAACGAGCAGTACTTC. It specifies CASSPLPRTGNEQYF.

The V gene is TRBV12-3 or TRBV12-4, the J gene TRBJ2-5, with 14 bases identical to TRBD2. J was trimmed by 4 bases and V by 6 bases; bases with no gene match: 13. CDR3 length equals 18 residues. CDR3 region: CASRKTGGLAGAVETQYF. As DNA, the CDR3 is TGTGCCAGCAGAAAAACAGGGGGACTAGCGGGAGCGGTAGAGACCCAGTACTTC.

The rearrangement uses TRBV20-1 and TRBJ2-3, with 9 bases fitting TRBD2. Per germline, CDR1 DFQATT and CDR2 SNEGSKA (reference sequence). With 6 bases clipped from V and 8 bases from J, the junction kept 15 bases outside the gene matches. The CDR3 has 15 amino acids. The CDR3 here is CSARGERGVIGTQYF. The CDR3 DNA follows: TGCAGTGCCCGCGGAGAGCGGGGGGTGATCGGTACGCAGTATTTT.

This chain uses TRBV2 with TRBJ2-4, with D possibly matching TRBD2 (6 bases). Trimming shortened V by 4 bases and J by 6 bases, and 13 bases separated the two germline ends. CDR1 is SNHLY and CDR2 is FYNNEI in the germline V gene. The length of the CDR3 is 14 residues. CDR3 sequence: CASSAAGRGNIQYF. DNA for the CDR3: TGTGCCAGCAGTGCGGCAGGGCGGGGAAACATTCAGTACTTC.

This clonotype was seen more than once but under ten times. CDR3: CASSLDTGTHNEQFF. The CDR3 coding sequence is TGTGCCAGCAGCTTAGACACAGGGACCCACAATGAGCAGTTCTTC. The chain recombines TRBV11-2 with TRBJ2-1; D is possibly TRBD1 (6 bases). CDR3 length equals 15 residues. Germline loops: CDR1 SGHAT, CDR2 FQNNGV. V was clipped by 0 bases and J by 5 bases, with 11 bases between them.

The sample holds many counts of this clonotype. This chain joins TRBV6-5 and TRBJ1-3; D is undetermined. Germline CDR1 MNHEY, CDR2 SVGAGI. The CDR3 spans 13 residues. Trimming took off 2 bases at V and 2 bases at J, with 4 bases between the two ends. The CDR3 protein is CASSYKTGNTIYF. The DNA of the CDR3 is TGTGCCAGCAGTTACAAAACTGGAAACACCATATATTTT.

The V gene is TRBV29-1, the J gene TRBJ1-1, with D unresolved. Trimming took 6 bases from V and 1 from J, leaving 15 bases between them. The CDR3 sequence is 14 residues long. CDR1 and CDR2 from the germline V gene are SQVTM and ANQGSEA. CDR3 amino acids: CSVSRPEGNTEAFF. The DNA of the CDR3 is TGCAGCGTCTCCCGGCCGGAGGGGAACACTGAAGCTTTCTTT.

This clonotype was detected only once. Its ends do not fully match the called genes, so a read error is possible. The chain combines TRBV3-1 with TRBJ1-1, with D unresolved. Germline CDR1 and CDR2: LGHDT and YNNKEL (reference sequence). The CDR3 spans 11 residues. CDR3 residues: CASSQNAEAFF. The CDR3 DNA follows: TGTGCCAGCAGCCAGAACGCTGAAGCTTTCTTT.

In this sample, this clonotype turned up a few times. CDR3 sequence reads: CASRRTGGDNQPQHF. CDR3 DNA sequence: TGTGCCAGCAGGCGTACAGGGGGCGACAATCAGCCCCAGCATTTT. V gene TRBV7-2 combines with J gene TRBJ1-5, with 9 bases identical to TRBD1. The CDR3 extends over 15 amino acids. J was trimmed by 3 bases and V by 6 bases; bases with no gene match: 6. Germline V gene data show CDR1 as SGHTA and CDR2 as FQGNSA.

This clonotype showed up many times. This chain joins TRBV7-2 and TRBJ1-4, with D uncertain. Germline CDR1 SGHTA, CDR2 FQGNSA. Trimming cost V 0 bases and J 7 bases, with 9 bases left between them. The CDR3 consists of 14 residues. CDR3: CASSLAGDTEKLFF. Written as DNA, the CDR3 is TGTGCCAGCAGCTTAGCGGGAGATACTGAAAAACTGTTTTTT.

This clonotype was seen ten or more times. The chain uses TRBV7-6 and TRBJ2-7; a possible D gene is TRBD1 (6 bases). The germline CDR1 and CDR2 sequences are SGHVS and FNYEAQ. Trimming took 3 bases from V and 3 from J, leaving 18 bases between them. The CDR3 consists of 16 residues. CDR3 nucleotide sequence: TGTGCCAGCAGCTTGGTCGGGGACAACGGGTACTACGAGCAGTACTTC. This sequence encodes CASSLVGDNGYYEQYF. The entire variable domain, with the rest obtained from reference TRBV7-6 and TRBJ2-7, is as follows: GAGVSQSPRYKVTKRGQDVALRCDPISGHVSLYWYRQALGQGPEFLTYFNYEAQQDKSGLPNDRFSAERPEGSISTLTIQRTEQRDSAMYRCASSLVGDNGYYEQYFGPGTRLTVT.

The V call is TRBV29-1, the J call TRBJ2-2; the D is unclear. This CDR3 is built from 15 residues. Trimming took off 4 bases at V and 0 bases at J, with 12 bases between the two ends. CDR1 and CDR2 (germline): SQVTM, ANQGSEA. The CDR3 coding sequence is TGCAGCGTTGTAAGGGAACCGCCGAACACCGGGGAGCTGTTTTTT. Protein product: CSVVREPPNTGELFF.

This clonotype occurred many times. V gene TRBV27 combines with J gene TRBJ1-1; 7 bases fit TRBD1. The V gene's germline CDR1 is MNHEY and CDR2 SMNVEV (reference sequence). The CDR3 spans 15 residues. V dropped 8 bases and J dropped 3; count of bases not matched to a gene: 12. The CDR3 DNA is TGTGCCAGCGGGGGCAGGGGGAGGTTGGACACTGAAGCTTTCTTT. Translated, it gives CASGGRGRLDTEAFF.

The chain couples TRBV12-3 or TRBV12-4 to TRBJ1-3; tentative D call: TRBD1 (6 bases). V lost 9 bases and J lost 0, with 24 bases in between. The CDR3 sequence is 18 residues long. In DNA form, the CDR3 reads TGTGCCAGTTACCATTGGGGCAGGGGCTTCTCCTCTGGAAACACCATATATTTT. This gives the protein CASYHWGRGFSSGNTIYF.

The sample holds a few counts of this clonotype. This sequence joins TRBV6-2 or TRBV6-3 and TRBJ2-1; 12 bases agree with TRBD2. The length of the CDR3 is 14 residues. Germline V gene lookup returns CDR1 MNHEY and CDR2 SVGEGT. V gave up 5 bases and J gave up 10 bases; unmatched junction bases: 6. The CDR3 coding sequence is TGTGCCAGCAGTCTAGCGGGAGGGAAGGGGGAGCAGTTCTTC. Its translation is CASSLAGGKGEQFF.